This TCR beta chain originates from a study of cytomegalovirus exposure and HLA in healthy donors. Study in general: A later analysis reported the roughly 130 validation repertoires used the same platform as the approximately 670 first-cohort repertoires.

Sequencing was performed with immunoSEQ multiplex PCR; in TCRdb, only in-frame clones are kept and a portion is missing. The table shows about 79,000 clones, with 93% occurring only once. There are 14 residues in the CDR3. Trimming cost V 4 bases and J 0 bases, with 11 bases left between them. CDR1 SGHRS and CDR2 YFSETQ come from the germline V gene. Findings and limits, study-wide: TCR beta chains numbering approximately 150 were designated cytomegalovirus-associated. Most sequenced TCRs were rare (though some public TCRs occurred in many donors).

Comments on this clone: Its antigen is undetermined.

The sequenced sample was PBMCs. The genes are TRBV5-1 and TRBJ2-7; possible D gene TRBD2, 5 bases. This clonotype originated in a woman aged 25 to 39 in good health and CMV-seronegative. CDR3 protein: CASSGLADSYEQYF. The CDR3 coding sequence is TGCGCCAGCAGCGGGCTAGCAGACTCCTACGAGCAGTACTTC.